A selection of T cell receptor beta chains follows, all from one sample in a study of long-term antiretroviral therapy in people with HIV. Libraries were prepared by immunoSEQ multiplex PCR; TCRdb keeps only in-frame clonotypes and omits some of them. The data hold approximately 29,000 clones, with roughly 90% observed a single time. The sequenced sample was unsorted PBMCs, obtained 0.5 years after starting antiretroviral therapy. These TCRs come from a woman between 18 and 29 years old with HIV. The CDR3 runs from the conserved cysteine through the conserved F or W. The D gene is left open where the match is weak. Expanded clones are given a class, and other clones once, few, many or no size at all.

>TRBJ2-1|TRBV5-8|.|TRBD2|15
CASSSSLAGDDEQFF
TGTGCCAGCAGCTCCTCACTAGCGGGAGACGATGAGCAGTTCTTC
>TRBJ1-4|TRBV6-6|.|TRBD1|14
CASSRQGWDEKLFF
TGTGCCAGCAGTCGACAGGGGTGGGATGAAAAACTGTTTTTT
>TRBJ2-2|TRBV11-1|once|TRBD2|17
CASSLRRLAGDPGELFF
TGTGCCAGCAGCTTACGCCGACTAGCGGGAGATCCCGGGGAGCTGTTTTTT
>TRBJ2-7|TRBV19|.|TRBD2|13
CAVGGDQTYEQYF
TGTGCCGTGGGAGGGGACCAGACCTACGAGCAGTACTTC
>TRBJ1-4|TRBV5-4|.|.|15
CASSLLVGTNEKLFF
TGTGCCAGCAGCTTGCTGGTCGGCACTAATGAAAAACTGTTTTTT
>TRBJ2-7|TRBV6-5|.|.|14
CASSSGSEAYEQYF
TGTGCCAGCAGTTCCGGGTCTGAGGCCTACGAGCAGTACTTC
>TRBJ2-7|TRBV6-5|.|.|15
CASSYSRAASYEQYF
TGTGCCAGCAGTTACTCGAGGGCAGCTTCCTACGAGCAGTACTTC
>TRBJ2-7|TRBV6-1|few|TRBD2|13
CASRGRLATEQYF
TGTGCCAGCAGGGGGAGACTAGCTACCGAGCAGTACTTC
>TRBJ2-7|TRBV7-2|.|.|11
CASSSVYEQYF
TGTGCCAGCAGCTCAGTGTACGAGCAGTACTTC
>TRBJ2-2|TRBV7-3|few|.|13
CASSIVGTGELFF
TGTGCCAGCAGCATAGTCGGAACCGGGGAGCTGTTTTTT
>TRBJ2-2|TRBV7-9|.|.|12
CASLTGAGELFF
TGTGCCAGCCTAACGGGGGCCGGGGAGCTGTTTTTT
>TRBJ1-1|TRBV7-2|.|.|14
CASSTPRRSTEAFF
TGTGCCAGCAGCACCCCTAGGAGAAGCACTGAAGCTTTCTTT
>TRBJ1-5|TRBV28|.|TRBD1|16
CASSPTGGIDNQPQHF
TGTGCCAGCAGTCCAACAGGGGGTATCGACAATCAGCCCCAGCATTTT
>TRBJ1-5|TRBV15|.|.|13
CATSDSRSQPQHF
TGTGCCACCAGTGACAGTAGATCACAGCCCCAGCATTTT
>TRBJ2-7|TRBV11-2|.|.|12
CASSPRGFEQYF
TGTGCCAGCAGCCCCCGAGGCTTCGAGCAGTACTTC
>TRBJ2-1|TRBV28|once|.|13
CATRTGRGNEQFF
TGTGCCACCAGGACAGGGAGGGGCAATGAGCAGTTCTTC
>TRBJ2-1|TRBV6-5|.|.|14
CASQSEISYNEQFF
TGTGCCAGCCAAAGTGAGATCTCCTACAATGAGCAGTTCTTC
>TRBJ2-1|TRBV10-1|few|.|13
CASSEGRDNEQFF
TGCGCCAGCAGTGAGGGCAGGGACAATGAGCAGTTCTTC
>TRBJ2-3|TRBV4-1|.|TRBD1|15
CASSPSQGATDTQYF
TGCGCCAGCAGCCCTTCACAGGGGGCGACAGATACGCAGTATTTT
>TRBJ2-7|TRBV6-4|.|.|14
CASSSGRVSYEQYF
TGTGCCAGCAGTAGCGGGCGCGTTTCCTACGAGCAGTACTTC
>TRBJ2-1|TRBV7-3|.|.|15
CASSPRPERVVEQFF
TGTGCCAGCAGCCCAAGACCGGAACGGGTGGTGGAGCAGTTCTTC
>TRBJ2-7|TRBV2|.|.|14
CASSESGGGYEQYF
TGTGCCAGCAGTGAATCTGGGGGCGGATACGAGCAGTACTTC
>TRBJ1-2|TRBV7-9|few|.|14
CASSLEGANYGYTF
TGTGCCAGCAGCTTAGAGGGAGCTAACTATGGCTACACCTTC
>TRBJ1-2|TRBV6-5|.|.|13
CASSYSPSYGYTF
TGTGCCAGCAGTTACTCTCCCAGCTATGGCTACACCTTC
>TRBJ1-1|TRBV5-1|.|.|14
CASSLGQQNTEAFF
TGCGCCAGCAGCTTAGGACAGCAGAACACTGAAGCTTTCTTT
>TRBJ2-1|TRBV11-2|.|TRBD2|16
CASSLDHGRAINEQFF
TGTGCCAGCAGCTTAGATCACGGGAGGGCCATAAATGAGCAGTTCTTC
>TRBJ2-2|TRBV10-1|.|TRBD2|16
CASVRSIAGEAGELFF
TGCGCCAGCGTGAGATCGATAGCGGGGGAGGCCGGGGAGCTGTTTTTT
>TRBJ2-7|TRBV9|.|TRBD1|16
CASSLQGLPTPSEQYF
TGTGCCAGCAGCCTACAGGGGCTCCCCACCCCCAGCGAGCAGTACTTC
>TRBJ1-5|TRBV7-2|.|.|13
CASSQSGNQPQHF
TGTGCCAGCAGCCAGAGCGGAAATCAGCCCCAGCATTTT
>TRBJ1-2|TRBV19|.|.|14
CASRTRKGDYGYTF
TGTGCCAGTAGAACCAGAAAAGGTGACTATGGCTACACCTTC
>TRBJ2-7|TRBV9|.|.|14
CASSKQGKSYEQYF
TGTGCCAGCAGCAAACAGGGAAAGTCGTACGAGCAGTACTTC
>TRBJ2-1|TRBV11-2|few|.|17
CASSPLRRGRAYNEQFF
TGTGCCAGCAGCCCACTTCGTAGGGGCAGGGCCTACAATGAGCAGTTCTTC
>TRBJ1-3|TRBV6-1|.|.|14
CASSKGGSGNTIYF
TGTGCCAGCAGTAAAGGGGGATCTGGAAACACCATATATTTT
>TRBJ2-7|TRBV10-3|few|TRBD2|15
CAISEQGLAGDEQYF
TGTGCCATCAGCGAACAGGGACTAGCGGGGGACGAGCAGTACTTC
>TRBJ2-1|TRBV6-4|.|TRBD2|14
CASSETSASNEQFF
TGTGCCAGCAGTGAGACTAGCGCGTCCAATGAGCAGTTCTTC
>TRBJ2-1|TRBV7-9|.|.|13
CALTETSYNEQFF
TGTGCTCTCACAGAGACTAGTTACAATGAGCAGTTCTTC
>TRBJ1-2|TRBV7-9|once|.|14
CASSLGGRFDGYTF
TGTGCCAGCAGCTTAGGGGGCAGGTTCGATGGCTACACCTTC
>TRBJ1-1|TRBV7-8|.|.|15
CASSLEVGGNTEAFF
TGTGCCAGCAGCTTAGAGGTGGGAGGGAACACTGAAGCTTTCTTT
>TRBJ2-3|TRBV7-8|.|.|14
CASSARDFADTQYF
TGTGCCAGCAGCGCCCGGGACTTCGCAGATACGCAGTATTTT
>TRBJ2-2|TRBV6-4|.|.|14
CATRRTTNTGELFF
TGTGCCACCCGACGGACAACGAACACCGGGGAGCTGTTTTTT